This T cell receptor (beta chain) was found in a study of siplizumab effects on memory and regulatory T cells. General study results and limits: Only a minor fraction of alloreactive clones mapped to unstimulated subsets.

About this clone: Its matching antigen is unknown.

TCR templates, 75,000 to 100,000 per sample, were assayed. The protocol was immunoSEQ multiplex PCR, while the TCRdb copy is restricted to in-frame clones and leaves out a portion. The sample holds about 82,000 clones; approximately 88% are singletons and the top ten take roughly 1.4%. The specimen was Tregs sorted from blood. The TCR comes from a human donor in good health.

The CDR3 DNA reads TGTGCCTGGACCGGGACTAGCGATTTCACAGATACGCAGTATTTT. The encoded protein is CAWTGTSDFTDTQYF. The V and J genes are TRBV30 and TRBJ2-3, with 10 bases lining up with TRBD2. Trimming removed 4 bases from V and 2 bases from J; junction bases left unmatched: 6. The CDR3 covers 15 residues. CDR1 is GTSNPN, CDR2 SVGIG, per germline (reference sequence). Complete variable domain (other parts from reference TRBV30 and TRBJ2-3): SQTIHQWPATLVQPVGSPLSLECTVEGTSNPNLYWYRQAAGRGLQLLFYSVGIGQISSEVPQNLSASRPQDRQFILSSKKLLLSDSGFYLCAWTGTSDFTDTQYFGPGTRLTVL.